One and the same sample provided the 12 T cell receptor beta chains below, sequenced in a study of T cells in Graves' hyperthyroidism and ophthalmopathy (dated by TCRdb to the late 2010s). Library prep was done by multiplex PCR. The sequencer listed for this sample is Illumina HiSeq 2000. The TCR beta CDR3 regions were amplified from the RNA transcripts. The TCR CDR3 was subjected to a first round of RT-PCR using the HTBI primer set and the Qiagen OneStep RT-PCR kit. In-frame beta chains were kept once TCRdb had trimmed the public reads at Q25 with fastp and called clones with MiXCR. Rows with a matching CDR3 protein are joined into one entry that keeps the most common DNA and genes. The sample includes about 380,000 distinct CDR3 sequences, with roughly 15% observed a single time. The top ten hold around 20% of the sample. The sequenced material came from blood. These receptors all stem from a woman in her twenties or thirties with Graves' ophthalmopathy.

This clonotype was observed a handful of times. For the CDR3, the DNA is TGTGCCAGCAGTAAAACGATGACAGGCCGTTCACCCCTCCACTTT. Its protein product is CASSKTMTGRSPLHF. The rearrangement links TRBV25-1 to TRBJ1-6; weak D call: TRBD1 (6 bases). The CDR3 extends over 15 amino acids. The germline V gene encodes CDR1 MGHDK and CDR2 SYGVNS. Trimming shortened V by 5 bases and J by 9 bases, and 17 bases separated the two germline ends.

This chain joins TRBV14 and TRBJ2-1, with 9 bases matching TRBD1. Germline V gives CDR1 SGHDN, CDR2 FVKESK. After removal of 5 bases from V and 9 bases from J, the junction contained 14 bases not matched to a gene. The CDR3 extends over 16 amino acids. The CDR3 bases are TGTGCCAGCAGCAAACACAGGGGGCGTCTTTCCGGTGAGCAGTTCTTC. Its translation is CASSKHRGRLSGEQFF.

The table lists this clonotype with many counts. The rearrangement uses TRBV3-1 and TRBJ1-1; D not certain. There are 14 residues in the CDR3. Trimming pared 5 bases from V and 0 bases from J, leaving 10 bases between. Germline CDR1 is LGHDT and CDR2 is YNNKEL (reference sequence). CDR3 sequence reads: CASSFRRMNTEAFF. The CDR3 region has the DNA TGTGCCAGCAGCTTCCGACGGATGAACACTGAAGCTTTCTTT.

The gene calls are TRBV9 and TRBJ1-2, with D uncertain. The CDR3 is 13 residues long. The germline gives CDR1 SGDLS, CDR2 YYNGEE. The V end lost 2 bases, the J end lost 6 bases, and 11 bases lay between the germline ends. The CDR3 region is CASSVSGVHGYTF. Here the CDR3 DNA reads TGTGCCAGCAGCGTTAGTGGCGTCCATGGCTACACCTTC.

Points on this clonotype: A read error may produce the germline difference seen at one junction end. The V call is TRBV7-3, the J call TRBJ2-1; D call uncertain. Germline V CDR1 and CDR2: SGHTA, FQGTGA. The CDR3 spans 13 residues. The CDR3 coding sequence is TGTGCCAGCACGTCTAACTCCCACAATGAGCAGTTCTTC. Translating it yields CASTSNSHNEQFF.

The CDR3 is CASSVDGTGGVNEKLFF. CDR3 coding DNA: TGTGCCAGCAGCGTAGATGGTACAGGGGGCGTTAATGAAAAACTGTTTTTT. This chain joins TRBV9 and TRBJ1-4; 9 bases align to TRBD1. The germline CDR1 and CDR2 sequences are SGDLS and YYNGEE. V lost 0 bases, J lost 4 bases, and 7 bases stayed unmatched. The CDR3 totals 17 residues.

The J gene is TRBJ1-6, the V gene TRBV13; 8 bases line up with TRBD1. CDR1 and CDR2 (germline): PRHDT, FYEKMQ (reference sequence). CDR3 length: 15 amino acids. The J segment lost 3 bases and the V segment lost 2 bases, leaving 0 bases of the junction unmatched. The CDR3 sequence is CASSLTGGYNSPLHF. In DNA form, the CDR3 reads TGTGCCAGCAGCTTAACAGGGGGCTATAATTCACCCCTCCACTTT. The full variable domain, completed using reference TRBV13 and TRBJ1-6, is AAGVIQSPRHLIKEKRETATLKCYPIPRHDTVYWYQQGPGQDPQFLISFYEKMQSDKGSIPDRFSAQQFSDYHSELNMSSLELGDSALYFCASSLTGGYNSPLHFGNGTRLTVT.

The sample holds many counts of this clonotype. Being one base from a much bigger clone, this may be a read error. CDR3 DNA sequence: TGTGCCAGCAGTTTGGACAGAGGGGCTGAAGCTTTCTTT. The encoded protein is CASSLDRGAEAFF. The chain uses TRBV12-3 or TRBV12-4 and TRBJ1-1, with D perhaps matching TRBD1 (6 bases). The CDR3 has 13 amino acids. Between the trimmed V and J ends, which lost 3 bases and 6 bases, there was a span of 11 bases.

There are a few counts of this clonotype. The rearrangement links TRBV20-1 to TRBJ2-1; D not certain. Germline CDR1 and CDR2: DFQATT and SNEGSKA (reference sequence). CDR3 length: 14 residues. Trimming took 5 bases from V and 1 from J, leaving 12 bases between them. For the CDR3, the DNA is TGCAGTGCTCGATCGGCATCGTCCTACAATGAGCAGTTCTTC. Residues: CSARSASSYNEQFF.

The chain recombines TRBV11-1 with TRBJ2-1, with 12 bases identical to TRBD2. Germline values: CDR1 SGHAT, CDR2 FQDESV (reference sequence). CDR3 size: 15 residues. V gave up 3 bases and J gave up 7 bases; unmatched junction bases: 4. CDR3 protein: CASSLGTSGLNEQFF. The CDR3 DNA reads TGTGCCAGCAGCTTGGGGACTAGCGGGCTGAATGAGCAGTTCTTC. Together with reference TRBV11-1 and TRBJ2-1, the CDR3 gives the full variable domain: EAEVAQSPRYKITEKSQAVAFWCDPISGHATLYWYRQILGQGPELLVQFQDESVVDDSQLPKDRFSAERLKGVDSTLKIQPAELGDSAMYLCASSLGTSGLNEQFFGPGTRLTVL.

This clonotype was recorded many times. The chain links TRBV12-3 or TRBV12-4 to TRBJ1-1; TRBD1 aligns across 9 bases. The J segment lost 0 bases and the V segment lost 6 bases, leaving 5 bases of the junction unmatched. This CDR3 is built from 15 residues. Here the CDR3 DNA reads TGTGCCAGCAGCCGGGACAGGGTGTTGAACACTGAAGCTTTCTTT. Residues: CASSRDRVLNTEAFF.

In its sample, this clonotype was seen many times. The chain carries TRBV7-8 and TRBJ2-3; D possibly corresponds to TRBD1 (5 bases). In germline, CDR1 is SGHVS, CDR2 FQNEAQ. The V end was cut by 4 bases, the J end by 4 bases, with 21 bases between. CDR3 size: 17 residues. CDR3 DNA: TGTGCCAGCAGCTCTTCGGACACCGCCATGAGACCAGATACGCAGTATTTT. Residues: CASSSSDTAMRPDTQYF.